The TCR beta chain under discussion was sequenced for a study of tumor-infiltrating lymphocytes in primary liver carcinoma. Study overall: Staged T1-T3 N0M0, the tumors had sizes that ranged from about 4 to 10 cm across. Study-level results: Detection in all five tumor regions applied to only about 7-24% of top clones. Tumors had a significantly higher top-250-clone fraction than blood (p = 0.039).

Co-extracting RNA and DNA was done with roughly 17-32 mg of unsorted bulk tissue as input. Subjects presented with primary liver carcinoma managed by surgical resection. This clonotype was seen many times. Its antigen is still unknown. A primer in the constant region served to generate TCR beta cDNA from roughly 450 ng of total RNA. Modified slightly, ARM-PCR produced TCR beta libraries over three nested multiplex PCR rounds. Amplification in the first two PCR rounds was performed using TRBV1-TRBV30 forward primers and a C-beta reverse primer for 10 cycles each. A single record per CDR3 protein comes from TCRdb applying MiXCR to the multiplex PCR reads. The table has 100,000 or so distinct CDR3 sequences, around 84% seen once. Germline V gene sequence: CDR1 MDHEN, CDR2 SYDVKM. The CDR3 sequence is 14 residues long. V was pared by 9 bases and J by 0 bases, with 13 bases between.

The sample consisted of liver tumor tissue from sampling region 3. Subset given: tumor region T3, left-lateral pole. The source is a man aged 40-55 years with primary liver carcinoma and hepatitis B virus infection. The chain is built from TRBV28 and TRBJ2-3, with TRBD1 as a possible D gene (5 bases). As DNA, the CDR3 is TGTGCCAGTTCCCGACAGCCTAGCACAGATACGCAGTATTTT. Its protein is CASSRQPSTDTQYF.